This TCR beta chain was obtained from a study of control samples from healthy donors and cancer patients. Assay: immunoSEQ multiplex PCR; the TCRdb copy retains only in-frame clones and omits some. The data show approximately 94,000 clones, roughly 90% seen once. The CDR3 has 15 amino acids. The germline gives CDR1 MNHEY, CDR2 SMNVEV (reference sequence). V gave up 2 bases and J gave up 0 bases, with 11 bases separating them. Sequencing was carried out using blood. This sequence was found in a woman aged 25-40 years in good health. The chain carries TRBV27 and TRBJ2-7, with D perhaps being TRBD1 or TRBD2 (5 bases each). CDR3 nucleotides: TGTGCCAGCAGTTTAACGAGGGGTCCCTCCTACGAGCAGTACTTC. It specifies CASSLTRGPSYEQYF.